This paragraph reports one T cell receptor beta chain. Its antigen is unidentified. The sample belongs to a study of OX40 agonist ivuxolimab in advanced cancers. Across the whole study: An agonistic anti-OX40 (CD134) antibody, ivuxolimab, was used to treat the patients.

TCRdb keeps only in-frame clones here, not all; method: immunoSEQ multiplex PCR. The sample carries some 22,000 clones, around 87% recorded once. Study conclusions and caveats: At doses 0.1 to 3.0 mg/kg, CD4+ and CD8+ clones expanded.

The CDR3 sequence is 13 residues long. V lost 10 bases to trimming and J lost 4 bases; unmatched junction nucleotides: 7. Germline V lookup: CDR1 ENHRY, CDR2 SYGVKD. The chain uses TRBV10-3 and TRBJ2-3; 8 bases line up with TRBD2. This receptor was obtained from an adult with an advanced solid tumor such as melanoma, head and neck, liver or kidney cancer. Sequences were derived from CD4+ or CD8+ T cells sorted from blood, sampled in a trial of the OX40 agonist ivuxolimab. The CDR3 region is CANAGGQADTQYF. CDR3 coding DNA: TGTGCCAACGCGGGGGGTCAAGCAGATACGCAGTATTTT.